This T cell receptor (beta chain) derives from a study of TIL therapy for anti-PD-1-resistant metastatic lung cancer. Sequencing used immunoSEQ v3. Sequenced by immunoSEQ multiplex PCR; TCRdb stores in-frame clones only, minus some. The sample consists of 15,000 to 20,000 clones, 83% of them appearing once. The time point: pre-treatment sample, taken before nivolumab and TIL therapy. The CDR3 has 13 residues. CDR1 and CDR2 from the germline V gene are KGHSH and LQKENI. V trimming: 2 bases; J trimming: 10 bases; junction bases outside the gene matches: 4. This TCR derives from a person aged 25-85 years with non-small cell lung cancer. This rearrangement joins TRBV18 to TRBJ2-1; 8 bases match TRBD2. The starting material was blood, obtained at baseline. The CDR3, as DNA: TGTGCCAGCTCACCAGGGACTAGAGACGAGCAGTTCTTC. Amino acids: CASSPGTRDEQFF.